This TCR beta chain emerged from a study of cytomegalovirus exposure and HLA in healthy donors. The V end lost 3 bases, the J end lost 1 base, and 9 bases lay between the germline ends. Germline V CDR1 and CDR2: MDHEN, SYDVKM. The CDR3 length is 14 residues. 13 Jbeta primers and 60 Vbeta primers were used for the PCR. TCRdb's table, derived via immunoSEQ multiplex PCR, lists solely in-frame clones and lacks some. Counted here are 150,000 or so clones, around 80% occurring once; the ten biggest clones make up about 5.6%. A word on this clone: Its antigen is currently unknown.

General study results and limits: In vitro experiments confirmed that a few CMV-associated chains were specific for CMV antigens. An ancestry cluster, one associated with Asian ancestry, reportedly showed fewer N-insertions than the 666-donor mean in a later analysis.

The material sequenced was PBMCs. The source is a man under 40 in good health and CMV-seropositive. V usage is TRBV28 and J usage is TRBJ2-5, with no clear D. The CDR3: CASSFYQVQETQYF. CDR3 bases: TGTGCCAGCAGTTTTTACCAGGTCCAAGAGACCCAGTACTTC.